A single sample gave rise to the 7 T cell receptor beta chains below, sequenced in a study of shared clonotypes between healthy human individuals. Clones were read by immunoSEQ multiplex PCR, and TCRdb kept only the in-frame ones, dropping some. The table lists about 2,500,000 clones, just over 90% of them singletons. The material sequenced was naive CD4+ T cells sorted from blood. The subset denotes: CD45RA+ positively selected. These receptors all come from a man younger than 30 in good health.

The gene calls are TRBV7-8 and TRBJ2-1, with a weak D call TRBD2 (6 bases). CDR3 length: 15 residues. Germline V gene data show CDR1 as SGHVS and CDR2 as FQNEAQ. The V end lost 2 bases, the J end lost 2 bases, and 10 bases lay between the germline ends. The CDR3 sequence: CASSLRRVAYNEQFF. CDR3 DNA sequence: TGTGCCAGCAGCTTACGGAGGGTGGCCTACAATGAGCAGTTCTTC.

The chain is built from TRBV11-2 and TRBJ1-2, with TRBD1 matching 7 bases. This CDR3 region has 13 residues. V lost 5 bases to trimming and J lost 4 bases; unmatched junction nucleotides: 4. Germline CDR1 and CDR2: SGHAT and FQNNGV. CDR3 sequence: CASSPGTAYGYTF. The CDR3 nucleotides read TGTGCCAGCAGCCCCGGGACAGCCTATGGCTACACCTTC.

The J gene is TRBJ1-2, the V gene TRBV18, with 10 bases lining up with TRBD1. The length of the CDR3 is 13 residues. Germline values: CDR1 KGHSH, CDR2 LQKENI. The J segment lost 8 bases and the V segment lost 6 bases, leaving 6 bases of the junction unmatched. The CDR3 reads CASSPTGGAGYTF. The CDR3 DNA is TGTGCCAGCTCGCCGACAGGGGGCGCGGGCTACACCTTC.

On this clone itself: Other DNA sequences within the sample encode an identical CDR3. CDR3 sequence: CASSPRGGNTEAFF. Here the CDR3 DNA reads TGTGCCAGCAGCCCCCGTGGGGGTAACACTGAAGCTTTCTTT. This chain links TRBV7-2 with TRBJ1-1; a possible D gene is TRBD1 (5 bases). The length of the CDR3 is 14 residues. V was trimmed by 5 bases and J by 2 bases, leaving 12 bases between them. Per the germline V gene, CDR1 is SGHTA and CDR2 is FQGNSA.

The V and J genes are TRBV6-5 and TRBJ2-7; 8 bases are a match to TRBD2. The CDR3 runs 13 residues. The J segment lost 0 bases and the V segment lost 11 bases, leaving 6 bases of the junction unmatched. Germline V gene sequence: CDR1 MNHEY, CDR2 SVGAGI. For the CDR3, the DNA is TGTGCCTCCAAGCGGGGGCCCTCCTACGAGCAGTACTTC. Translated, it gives CASKRGPSYEQYF.

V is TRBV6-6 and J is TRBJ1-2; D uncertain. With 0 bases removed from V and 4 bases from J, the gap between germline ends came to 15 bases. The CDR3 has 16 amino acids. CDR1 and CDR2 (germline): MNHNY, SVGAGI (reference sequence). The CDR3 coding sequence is TGTGCCAGCAGTTACTCTGGCCCAGGCTGGGGCTATGGCTACACCTTC. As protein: CASSYSGPGWGYGYTF.

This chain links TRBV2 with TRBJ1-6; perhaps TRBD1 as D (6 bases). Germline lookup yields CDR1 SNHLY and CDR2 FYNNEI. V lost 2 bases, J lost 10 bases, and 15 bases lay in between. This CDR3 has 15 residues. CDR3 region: CASSEFGRGASPLHF. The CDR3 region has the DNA TGTGCCAGCAGTGAATTCGGCAGGGGAGCATCACCCCTCCACTTT. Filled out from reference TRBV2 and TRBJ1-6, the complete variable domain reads EPEVTQTPSHQVTQMGQEVILRCVPISNHLYFYWYRQILGQKVEFLVSFYNNEISEKSEIFDDQFSVERPDGSNFTLKIRSTKLEDSAMYFCASSEFGRGASPLHFGNGTRLTVT.